The 21 T cell receptor beta chains given below trace back to one sample, sequenced in a study of siplizumab effects on memory and regulatory T cells. The method was immunoSEQ multiplex PCR; TCRdb's version includes in-frame clones alone and lacks a portion of them. The repertoire consists of about 75,000 clones, with around 93% occurring once and the leading ten covering about 5%. Sample: CD8+ T cells sorted from blood. Receptors were obtained from a human donor in good health.

The gene calls are TRBV7-9 and TRBJ1-1; D is possibly TRBD1 (5 bases). CDR1 and CDR2 (germline): SEHNR, FQNEAQ (reference sequence). V lost 5 bases and J lost 7, with 17 bases in between. The CDR3 totals 14 residues. Here the CDR3 DNA reads TGTGCCAGCAGCCCATCGGGGGGTACCTATGAAGCTTTCTTT. This translates into CASSPSGGTYEAFF. The full variable domain, rest sourced from reference TRBV7-9 and TRBJ1-1, is DTGVSQNPRHKITKRGQNVTFRCDPISEHNRLYWYRQTLGQGPEFLTYFQNEAQLEKSRLLSDRFSAERPKGSFSTLEIQRTEQGDSAMYLCASSPSGGTYEAFFGQGTRLTVV.

This chain links TRBV10-1 with TRBJ2-4; 8 bases match TRBD2. CDR3 length equals 15 residues. Germline CDR1 WNHNN, CDR2 SYGVQD (reference sequence). V was pared by 3 bases and J by 1 base, with 2 bases of the junction left unmatched. CDR3 coding DNA: TGCGCCAGCAGTGACGGGGGGGCCGCCAAAAACATTCAGTACTTC. Its translation is CASSDGGAAKNIQYF.

This rearrangement joins TRBV5-5 to TRBJ1-1; unclear D gene. V was cut by 1 base and J by 0 bases, with 4 bases left in between. CDR1 is SGHKS and CDR2 is YYEKEE in the germline V gene (reference sequence). The CDR3 has 13 residues. The CDR3 region has the DNA TGTGCCAGCAGCTTGTTTGTGAACACTGAAGCTTTCTTT. Protein product: CASSLFVNTEAFF.

The rearrangement links TRBV6-1 to TRBJ1-1; D unclear. The V and J ends lost 5 bases and 10 bases respectively, with 20 bases between them. The length of the CDR3 is 14 residues. Germline values: CDR1 MNHNS, CDR2 SASEGT. CDR3 coding DNA: TGTGCCAGCAGTCAGATAACTTTGGGCAGGAGAGCTTTCTTT. It codes for CASSQITLGRRAFF.

The rearrangement links TRBV4-1 to TRBJ2-1; 8 bases align to TRBD2. The germline gives CDR1 MGHRA, CDR2 YSYEKL. The trim removed 1 base at V and 3 bases at J, leaving 5 bases unmatched. The CDR3 contains 16 residues. CDR3 in amino acids: CASSQASGGNYNEQFF. The CDR3 DNA reads as TGCGCCAGCAGCCAAGCCAGCGGGGGTAACTACAATGAGCAGTTCTTC.

V and J are TRBV5-6 and TRBJ2-7; D gene unclear. Germline V gene data show CDR1 as SGHDT and CDR2 as YYEEEE. CDR3 length: 13 amino acids. Deletions cut 0 bases from V and 2 bases from J, with 6 bases between. Written as DNA, the CDR3 is TGTGCCAGCAGCTTGGGGTCCCCCTACGAGCAGTACTTC. It specifies CASSLGSPYEQYF.

This chain links TRBV7-9 with TRBJ2-7, with TRBD1 matching over 8 bases. CDR3 length equals 18 residues. The V gene's germline CDR1 is SEHNR and CDR2 FQNEAQ (reference sequence). V lost 2 bases and J lost 4; bases outside the gene matches: 16. The CDR3 DNA follows: TGTGCCAGCAGCTTAATAGGGTTAGGACAGGGAGCATTATACGAGCAGTACTTC. Its translation: CASSLIGLGQGALYEQYF.

V gene TRBV4-2 combines with J gene TRBJ2-7; tentatively, D is TRBD1 or TRBD2 (6 bases each). The CDR3 has 15 amino acids. Germline loops: CDR1 LGHNA, CDR2 YNFKEQ. V lost 0 bases, J lost 2 bases, and 11 bases lay in between. In DNA, the CDR3 is TGTGCCAGCAGCCAAGAGTGGGGGGCGCCCTACGAGCAGTACTTC. It specifies CASSQEWGAPYEQYF.

The chain employs TRBV28 and TRBJ2-7, with D hard to call. This CDR3 comprises 14 residues. V was pared by 3 bases and J by 4 bases, with 13 bases between. Germline CDR1 MDHEN, CDR2 SYDVKM. The CDR3 region is CASSLSAGGYEQYF. CDR3 in DNA: TGTGCCAGCAGTTTGTCAGCAGGTGGATACGAGCAGTACTTC.

The chain combines TRBV14 with TRBJ1-2; no reliable D call. The germline V gene encodes CDR1 SGHDN and CDR2 FVKESK. There are 13 residues in the CDR3. Between the trimmed V and J ends, which lost 1 base and 8 bases, there was a span of 11 bases. The CDR3 spells CASSQAGLWGYTF. CDR3 DNA: TGTGCCAGCAGCCAAGCGGGGTTGTGGGGCTACACCTTC.

The chain links TRBV6-7 to TRBJ1-1; TRBD1 matches 12 bases. Being an ORF, TRBV6-7 has a function that is uncertain. This CDR3 is 19 amino acids long. V trimming: 7 bases; J trimming: 4 bases; junction bases outside the gene matches: 19. For the CDR3, the DNA is TGTGCCAGCAAATACCGGGTCACGGGACAGGGGGCTAAAAGCACTGAAGCTTTCTTT. Residues: CASKYRVTGQGAKSTEAFF.

The V and J genes are TRBV6-1 and TRBJ1-5; no reliable D call. V gave up 8 bases and J gave up 5 bases, with 10 bases separating them. The CDR3 consists of 12 residues. Germline lookup yields CDR1 MNHNS and CDR2 SASEGT. The CDR3 is CASPGPDQPQHF. The CDR3 DNA is TGTGCCAGCCCAGGACCTGATCAGCCCCAGCATTTT.

Concerning this clone itself: At one of its ends the junction is not consistent with the germline gene, which may arise from a read error. The chain employs TRBV28 and TRBJ1-2; D call uncertain. Looked up from germline, CDR1 is MDHEN and CDR2 is SYDVKM. There are 14 residues in the CDR3. The CDR3 nucleotides read TGTGCCTGCAGCCCCCGGCAGTTTTCCTATGGCTACACCTTC. Amino acids: CACSPRQFSYGYTF.

The chain couples TRBV19 to TRBJ2-1; 10 bases fit TRBD2. Germline CDR1 and CDR2: LNHDA and SQIVND (reference sequence). Trimming took 5 bases from V and 8 from J; bases not matched to a gene: 9. The CDR3 extends over 15 amino acids. The CDR3 DNA sequence: TGTGCCAGTAGTGGACAGCGGGGGGGCCCAGATGAGCAGTTCTTC. Amino acid sequence: CASSGQRGGPDEQFF. The whole variable domain, remainder taken from reference TRBV19 and TRBJ2-1, is DGGITQSPKYLFRKEGQNVTLSCEQNLNHDAMYWYRQDPGQGLRLIYYSQIVNDFQKGDIAEGYSVSREKKESFPLTVTSAQKNPTAFYLCASSGQRGGPDEQFFGPGTRLTVL.

The chain uses TRBV15 and TRBJ2-3; perhaps TRBD1 as D (7 bases). The V gene's germline CDR1 is LNHNV and CDR2 YYDKDF (reference sequence). The CDR3 consists of 16 residues. V was clipped by 5 bases and J by 2 bases, with 17 bases between them. The chain's CDR3 is CATSQQTGDSTDTQYF. The DNA of the CDR3 is TGTGCCACCAGCCAGCAAACAGGGGACTCCACAGATACGCAGTATTTT. Looking up the rest from reference TRBV15 and TRBJ2-3 gives the full variable domain: DAMVIQNPRYQVTQFGKPVTLSCSQTLNHNVMYWYQQKSSQAPKLLFHYYDKDFNNEADTPDNFQSRRPNTSFCFLDIRSPGLGDTAMYLCATSQQTGDSTDTQYFGPGTRLTVL.

J is TRBJ2-7 and V is TRBV2; 8 nucleotides match TRBD1. Germline V gene data show CDR1 as SNHLY and CDR2 as FYNNEI. The CDR3 spans 14 residues. V dropped 6 bases and J dropped 4; count of bases not matched to a gene: 8. CDR3 in amino acids: CASRDRGLMYEQYF. CDR3 in DNA: TGTGCCAGCAGAGACAGGGGTCTCATGTACGAGCAGTACTTC.

The chain couples TRBV4-1 to TRBJ1-4; no reliable D call. Looked up from germline, CDR1 is MGHRA and CDR2 is YSYEKL. V lost 4 bases to trimming and J lost 2 bases, with 11 bases between them. The CDR3 sequence is 15 residues long. CDR3 residues: CASSLSQPTNEKLFF. CDR3 DNA: TGCGCCAGCAGCCTCTCCCAGCCTACTAATGAAAAACTGTTTTTT.

The chain joins TRBV6-6 to TRBJ2-7; the match to TRBD1 covers 7 bases. This CDR3 spans 14 amino acids. Germline CDR1 is MNHNY and CDR2 is SVGAGI (reference sequence). The ends lost 2 bases at V and 3 bases at J; junction bases unmatched: 4. CDR3 protein: CASSYPDRDYEQYF. CDR3 sequence (DNA): TGTGCCAGCAGTTACCCCGACAGGGACTACGAGCAGTACTTC.

This chain uses TRBV28 with TRBJ1-5; 8 nucleotides align to TRBD1. CDR3 length: 15 residues. Germline V gives CDR1 MDHEN, CDR2 SYDVKM. J lost 1 base, V lost 6 bases, and 5 bases had no gene match. CDR3 amino acids: CASSQGALSNQPQHF. DNA for the CDR3: TGTGCCAGCAGCCAGGGGGCTTTGAGCAATCAGCCCCAGCATTTT.

This sequence joins TRBV2 and TRBJ2-1; a weak D match, TRBD2 (6 bases). Per the germline V gene, CDR1 is SNHLY and CDR2 is FYNNEI. The CDR3 has 17 amino acids. V was cut by 4 bases and J by 4 bases, with 20 bases left in between. CDR3 loop: CASSGPSGDAFYNEQFF. DNA for the CDR3: TGTGCCAGCAGTGGACCGTCGGGGGACGCATTTTACAATGAGCAGTTCTTC. The full variable domain, with the rest looked up from reference TRBV2 and TRBJ2-1, is EPEVTQTPSHQVTQMGQEVILRCVPISNHLYFYWYRQILGQKVEFLVSFYNNEISEKSEIFDDQFSVERPDGSNFTLKIRSTKLEDSAMYFCASSGPSGDAFYNEQFFGPGTRLTVL.

This chain links TRBV18 with TRBJ2-3; D unresolved. Trimming shortened V by 3 bases and J by 3 bases, and 13 bases separated the two germline ends. The germline gives CDR1 KGHSH, CDR2 LQKENI. The CDR3 is made up of 15 amino acids. The CDR3 loop reads CASSPNSGETDTQYF. The CDR3 DNA reads as TGTGCCAGCTCACCGAACTCAGGAGAGACAGATACGCAGTATTTT.